The present T cell receptor beta chain was sequenced within a study of T cell responses to AZD1222 COVID-19 vaccine. The table came from immunoSEQ multiplex PCR; TCRdb's copy has only in-frame clones and leaves some out. The table includes roughly 150,000 clones, approximately 92% detected once. Trimming took 5 bases from V and 1 from J, leaving 11 bases between them. Germline lookup yields CDR1 SEHNR and CDR2 FQNEAQ (reference sequence). CDR3 length: 14 amino acids. This rearrangement joins TRBV7-9 to TRBJ1-1; the D is unclear. The input for sequencing was peripheral blood, taken on day 0 of AZD1222 vaccination. The sequence was collected from an adult in good health. The CDR3 DNA reads TGTGCCAGCAGCCCCCGGGTTACGAACACTGAAGCTTTCTTT. This sequence encodes CASSPRVTNTEAFF.